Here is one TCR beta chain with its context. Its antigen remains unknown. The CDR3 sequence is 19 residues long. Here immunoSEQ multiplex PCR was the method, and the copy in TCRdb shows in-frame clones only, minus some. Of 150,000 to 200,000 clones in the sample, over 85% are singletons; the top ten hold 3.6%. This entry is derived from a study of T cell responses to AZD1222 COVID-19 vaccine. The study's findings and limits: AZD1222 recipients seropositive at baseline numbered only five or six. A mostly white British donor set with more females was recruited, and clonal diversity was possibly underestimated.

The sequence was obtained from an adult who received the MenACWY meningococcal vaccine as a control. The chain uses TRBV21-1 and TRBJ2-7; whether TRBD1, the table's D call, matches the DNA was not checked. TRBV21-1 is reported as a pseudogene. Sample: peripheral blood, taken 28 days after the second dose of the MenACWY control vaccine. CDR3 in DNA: TGTGCCAGCAGCAAAGCCCGGGACAGGAACCCCCAGGCCCCTTACGAGCAGTACTTC. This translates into CASSKARDRNPQAPYEQYF.